A single sample is the source of the 24 T cell receptor beta chains below, sequenced in a study of control samples from healthy donors and cancer patients. Sequencing used immunoSEQ multiplex PCR; TCRdb keeps in-frame clones, though not all of them. The sample holds some 250,000 clones, roughly 80% seen once. Sequencing used PBMCs. The receptors originated from a woman in her sixties with lung cancer.

The chain employs TRBV28 and TRBJ2-7, with 7 bases fitting TRBD1. This CDR3 spans 13 amino acids. V lost 6 bases and J lost 3; bases outside the gene matches: 5. Germline CDR1 MDHEN, CDR2 SYDVKM. The CDR3 sequence is CASRGTVLYEQYF. CDR3 nucleotides: TGTGCCAGCAGGGGGACAGTACTCTACGAGCAGTACTTC.

The V call is TRBV10-3, the J call TRBJ1-2, with D hard to call. V was trimmed by 3 bases and J by 4 bases, leaving 6 bases between them. Germline V gene data show CDR1 as ENHRY and CDR2 as SYGVKD. CDR3 length: 12 amino acids. The DNA of the CDR3 is TGTGCCATCAGTGAACAGACCTATGGCTACACCTTC. Translated: CAISEQTYGYTF.

The chain employs TRBV7-3 and TRBJ2-1, with D unclear. The V end lost 5 bases, the J end lost 4 bases, and 15 bases lay between the germline ends. This CDR3 has 15 amino acids. Looked up from germline, CDR1 is SGHTA and CDR2 is FQGTGA. The DNA for the CDR3 is TGTGCCAGCAGCCAGACTGGAGCCCTTTACAATGAGCAGTTCTTC. Its protein product is CASSQTGALYNEQFF.

The chain couples TRBV7-3 to TRBJ2-1; a weak D match, TRBD1 (7 bases). Germline loops: CDR1 SGHTA, CDR2 FQGTGA. Trimming removed 4 bases from V and 4 bases from J, with 14 bases in between. This CDR3 spans 15 amino acids. The DNA for the CDR3 is TGTGCCAGCAGCTGGGGGGACAGAGATTACAATGAGCAGTTCTTC. Amino acid sequence: CASSWGDRDYNEQFF.

V and J are TRBV27 and TRBJ2-2; D may be TRBD2 (6 bases). The V gene's germline CDR1 is MNHEY and CDR2 SMNVEV (reference sequence). The CDR3 contains 15 residues. The germline V and J ends were trimmed by 4 bases and 2 bases, with 11 bases remaining between them. DNA for the CDR3: TGTGCCAGCAGTTACGGACTACCAAACACCGGGGAGCTGTTTTTT. Amino acids: CASSYGLPNTGELFF.

The V call is TRBV7-2, the J call TRBJ2-2; 11 bases are shared with TRBD2. The V segment lost 6 bases and the J segment 4 bases; nucleotides outside the gene matches: 7. CDR3 length equals 16 residues. Germline values: CDR1 SGHTA, CDR2 FQGNSA. In nucleotides, the CDR3 is TGTGCCAGCAGACTGTCCGGGACTAGCGGCACCGGGGAGCTGTTTTTT. Protein product: CASRLSGTSGTGELFF. Complete variable domain (other parts from reference TRBV7-2 and TRBJ2-2): GAGVSQSPSNKVTEKGKDVELRCDPISGHTALYWYRQSLGQGLEFLIYFQGNSAPDKSGLPSDRFSAERTGGSVSTLTIQRTQQEDSAVYLCASRLSGTSGTGELFFGEGSRLTVL.

V and J are TRBV2 and TRBJ2-1, with 9 bases lining up with TRBD2. Germline V gene sequence: CDR1 SNHLY, CDR2 FYNNEI. The CDR3 covers 12 residues. V lost 6 bases, J lost 11 bases, and 5 bases stayed unmatched. CDR3 nucleotide sequence: TGTGCCAGCAGAGTAGCGGGGGCCCAGCAGTTCTTC. It is translated as CASRVAGAQQFF.

The V gene is TRBV14, the J gene TRBJ2-1, with D unclear. V lost 0 bases to trimming and J lost 6 bases, with 3 bases between them. The CDR3 consists of 12 residues. Germline assignment: CDR1 SGHDN and CDR2 FVKESK. For the CDR3, the DNA is TGTGCCAGCAGCCAAGATTCCAATGAGCAGTTCTTC. Translation gives CASSQDSNEQFF.

This clone has only a few counts. V usage is TRBV5-1 and J usage is TRBJ2-1, with D perhaps assigned TRBD1 or TRBD2 (5 bases each). The CDR3 contains 15 residues. The V and J ends lost 0 bases and 2 bases respectively, with 9 bases between them. Per germline, CDR1 SGHRS and CDR2 YFSETQ. The CDR3: CASSLDEGTYNEQFF. In DNA, the CDR3 is TGCGCCAGCAGCTTGGACGAGGGGACCTACAATGAGCAGTTCTTC.

In regard to this clone: The same CDR3 arises from other DNA sequences in this sample as well. The rearrangement links TRBV7-9 to TRBJ1-1, with 10 bases fitting TRBD1. Germline V gene sequence: CDR1 SEHNR, CDR2 FQNEAQ (reference sequence). J was trimmed by 1 base and V by 5 bases; bases with no gene match: 4. The CDR3 loop spans 15 amino acids. CDR3 sequence: CASSPRTGGNTEAFF. CDR3 nucleotides: TGTGCCAGCAGCCCGAGGACAGGGGGGAACACTGAAGCTTTCTTT.

This chain uses TRBV28 with TRBJ2-7; TRBD2 aligns across 12 bases. The CDR3 loop spans 16 amino acids. Trimming took 4 bases from V and 3 from J; bases not matched to a gene: 7. The germline V gene encodes CDR1 MDHEN and CDR2 SYDVKM. In nucleotides, the CDR3 is TGTGCCAGCAGTTCCCCGGGACTAGCGGGCCTCTACGAGCAGTACTTC. This codes for CASSSPGLAGLYEQYF.

V and J are TRBV5-1 and TRBJ2-2; tentatively, D is TRBD1 or TRBD2 (5 bases each). This CDR3 comprises 16 residues. Germline V gene sequence: CDR1 SGHRS, CDR2 YFSETQ. The V end lost 1 base, the J end lost 4 bases, and 14 bases lay between the germline ends. DNA for the CDR3: TGCGCCAGCAGCTTGTCAGGGACGGGTAGCACCGGGGAGCTGTTTTTT. Translated: CASSLSGTGSTGELFF.

The J gene is TRBJ1-3, the V gene TRBV27; D not resolved. Trimming pared 9 bases from V and 0 bases from J, leaving 9 bases between. Germline values: CDR1 MNHEY, CDR2 SMNVEV (reference sequence). The CDR3 totals 13 residues. CDR3 sequence: CASKPNSGNTIYF. In DNA form, the CDR3 reads TGTGCCAGTAAACCGAACTCTGGAAACACCATATATTTT.

The J gene is TRBJ2-3, the V gene TRBV6-5; D is unclear. V was cut by 6 bases and J by 5 bases, with 6 bases left in between. Germline CDR1 and CDR2: MNHEY and SVGAGI. CDR3 length equals 11 residues. The DNA for the CDR3 is TGTGCCAGCAGCCCGGGAGATACGCAGTATTTT. Translating gives CASSPGDTQYF.

The genes are TRBV5-1 and TRBJ2-7, with D perhaps TRBD1 or TRBD2 (5 bases each). The CDR3 loop spans 13 amino acids. V lost 4 bases and J 7 bases, leaving 15 bases between the germline ends. Germline V gene data show CDR1 as SGHRS and CDR2 as YFSETQ. The CDR3 is CASSGGQAREQYF. In DNA form, the CDR3 reads TGCGCCAGCAGCGGAGGACAAGCTCGAGAGCAGTACTTC.

The rearrangement links TRBV29-1 to TRBJ1-1; TRBD1 agrees at 10 bases. Germline CDR1 and CDR2: SQVTM and ANQGSEA. The V segment lost 8 bases and the J segment 4 bases; nucleotides outside the gene matches: 10. This CDR3 region has 14 residues. The CDR3 nucleotides read TGCAGCTCATACCTGGACAGGGGGTCCACTGAAGCTTTCTTT. It specifies CSSYLDRGSTEAFF.

The chain has TRBV10-3 and TRBJ1-1; no definite D call. Germline CDR1 reads ENHRY; CDR2 reads SYGVKD. Trimming cost V 10 bases and J 0 bases, with 12 bases left between them. CDR3 length: 13 amino acids. This CDR3 is CANADSLNTEAFF. DNA of the CDR3: TGTGCCAACGCAGACTCCTTGAACACTGAAGCTTTCTTT.

This chain uses TRBV21-1 with TRBJ2-3; TRBD2, the D gene given by the table, was not confirmed from the DNA. TRBV21-1 is described as a pseudogene. This CDR3 contains 18 residues. CDR3 sequence (DNA): TGTGCCAGCAGCAATCAAGGACTAGCGGGAAGATATGTGGATACGCAGTATTTT. Amino acids: CASSNQGLAGRYVDTQYF.

This clone was counted once. The gene calls are TRBV7-2 and TRBJ1-6, with D uncertain. This CDR3 contains 14 residues. Germline assignment: CDR1 SGHTA and CDR2 FQGNSA. Between the trimmed V and J ends, which lost 0 bases and 8 bases, there was a span of 8 bases. The CDR3 sequence is CASSLAGSYSPLHF. Here the CDR3 DNA reads TGTGCCAGCAGCTTAGCGGGTTCGTATTCACCCCTCCACTTT. Full variable domain (outside the CDR3, taken from reference TRBV7-2 and TRBJ1-6): GAGVSQSPSNKVTEKGKDVELRCDPISGHTALYWYRQSLGQGLEFLIYFQGNSAPDKSGLPSDRFSAERTGGSVSTLTIQRTQQEDSAVYLCASSLAGSYSPLHFGNGTRLTVT.

The chain combines TRBV11-3 with TRBJ1-1; D is perhaps TRBD1 (6 bases). Germline V CDR1 and CDR2: SGHNT, YENEEA. Between the trimmed V and J ends, which lost 0 bases and 6 bases, there was a span of 14 bases. The CDR3 has 15 amino acids. In DNA, the CDR3 is TGTGCCAGCAGCTTAGATACAGGGAAGGGAGCTGAAGCTTTCTTT. It is translated as CASSLDTGKGAEAFF.

This clone was recorded a few times. V usage is TRBV19 and J usage is TRBJ1-1; the match to TRBD1 covers 7 bases. Germline V gene lookup returns CDR1 LNHDA and CDR2 SQIVND (reference sequence). The CDR3 totals 14 residues. J was trimmed by 7 bases and V by 6 bases; bases with no gene match: 11. The CDR3 region has the DNA TGTGCCAGTAGCTCCGACAGGGCCGAGTTTGAAGCTTTCTTT. Translating it yields CASSSDRAEFEAFF.

In its sample, this clone was seen a few times. The chain joins TRBV5-1 to TRBJ2-3, with 8 bases that match TRBD2. This CDR3 is built from 15 residues. Germline V CDR1 and CDR2: SGHRS, YFSETQ. V dropped 4 bases and J dropped 2; count of bases not matched to a gene: 6. DNA for the CDR3: TGCGCCAGCAGCCCCGGACTAGCTCCCACAGATACGCAGTATTTT. Protein product: CASSPGLAPTDTQYF. Full variable domain (remainder filled in from reference TRBV5-1 and TRBJ2-3): KAGVTQTPRYLIKTRGQQVTLSCSPISGHRSVSWYQQTPGQGLQFLFEYFSETQRNKGNFPGRFSGRQFSNSRSEMNVSTLELGDSALYLCASSPGLAPTDTQYFGPGTRLTVL.

The chain joins TRBV6-6 to TRBJ1-4, with D possibly being TRBD1 (5 bases). Germline V gene lookup returns CDR1 MNHNY and CDR2 SVGAGI (reference sequence). This CDR3 region has 13 residues. The ends were cut back, 2 bases at V and 15 bases at J, with 16 bases in the middle. CDR3 nucleotide sequence: TGTGCCAGCAGTTACGACCCGCAGGGAGTTGTGTTTTTT. It encodes CASSYDPQGVVFF.

The chain is built from TRBV11-1 and TRBJ2-5; D gene ambiguous. Per germline, CDR1 SGHAT and CDR2 FQDESV (reference sequence). The CDR3 runs to 15 residues. V lost 1 base and J 3 bases, leaving 12 bases between the germline ends. CDR3 coding DNA: TGTGCCAGCAGCTTAGGTGCTAGTTCAAAAGAGACCCAGTACTTC. It yields the protein CASSLGASSKETQYF.